The clone carrying this TCR beta chain has a single count. The antigen remains unidentified. Targeted sequencing depth ranged from 1 in 200,000 to 1 in 1 million T cells. This table comes from immunoSEQ multiplex PCR, and its TCRdb copy is limited to in-frame clones, with some not included. The table includes some 200,000 clones, approximately 79% detected once. V was pared by 4 bases and J by 3 bases, with 11 bases of the junction left unmatched. CDR3 length: 17 residues. CDR1 is SGHRS, CDR2 YFSETQ, per germline. These data are taken from a study of cytotoxic CD8 clonotypes in ibrutinib-treated CLL. As for the study in general: Included were about a dozen relapsed/refractory and some 15 treatment-naive patients, of whom fewer than 18 were IGHV unmutated. After treatment lasting a median about twelve months, range 6 to 36, response samples were collected.

General study results and limits: Public clonotypes were uncommon and contracted or stayed stable on treatment.

The chain employs TRBV5-1 and TRBJ2-2; 8 nucleotides match TRBD2. The sequences come from PBMCs, collected after 12 months of ibrutinib treatment. This receptor was identified in a human donor with chronic lymphocytic leukemia. This CDR3 is CASSLGGGRRDTGELFF. CDR3 DNA sequence: TGCGCCAGCAGCCTGGGCGGCGGGAGGAGGGACACCGGGGAGCTGTTTTTT.